Following are 26 T cell receptor beta chains from one sample sequenced in a study of cytomegalovirus exposure and HLA in healthy donors. Produced via immunoSEQ multiplex PCR; TCRdb's table is partial and in-frame only. This table holds about 57,000 clones, more than 85% found once. Sequenced sample: PBMCs. These receptors were collected from a woman aged 18-29 years in good health and CMV-seronegative.

The J gene is TRBJ1-2, the V gene TRBV9; maybe TRBD1 (6 bases). Germline V lookup: CDR1 SGDLS, CDR2 YYNGEE. CDR3 length equals 15 residues. V lost 0 bases, J lost 5 bases, and 14 bases lay in between. For the CDR3, the DNA is TGTGCCAGCAGCGTAGATGACAGGCCTTTATATGGCTACACCTTC. It specifies CASSVDDRPLYGYTF.

V usage is TRBV11-3 and J usage is TRBJ2-1; TRBD2 agrees at 12 bases. This CDR3 has 16 amino acids. J lost 7 bases, V lost 0 bases, and 4 bases had no gene match. The germline V gene has CDR1 SGHNT and CDR2 YENEEA. The CDR3 sequence: CASSLDFGLAGNEQFF. The CDR3 DNA reads as TGTGCCAGCAGCTTAGACTTCGGACTAGCGGGGAATGAGCAGTTCTTC.

V usage is TRBV5-1 and J usage is TRBJ2-3; perhaps TRBD2 as D (5 bases). CDR1 is SGHRS, CDR2 YFSETQ, per germline. The V end lost 2 bases, the J end lost 2 bases, and 15 bases lay between the germline ends. The CDR3 spans 16 residues. DNA of the CDR3: TGCGCCAGCAGCTTAGAGCGGTTGGGAGACACAGATACGCAGTATTTT. It translates to CASSLERLGDTDTQYF. Together with reference TRBV5-1 and TRBJ2-3, the CDR3 gives the full variable domain: KAGVTQTPRYLIKTRGQQVTLSCSPISGHRSVSWYQQTPGQGLQFLFEYFSETQRNKGNFPGRFSGRQFSNSRSEMNVSTLELGDSALYLCASSLERLGDTDTQYFGPGTRLTVL.

This chain connects TRBV5-6 to TRBJ2-4, with 8 bases matching TRBD1. This CDR3 spans 19 amino acids. Germline V gene lookup returns CDR1 SGHDT and CDR2 YYEEEE. Germline trimming cut 5 bases from V and 3 bases from J; bases unmatched to any gene: 19. In DNA form, the CDR3 reads TGTGCCAGCAGGCTTACAGGGGGATGGGACCCCCGAAACAAAAACATTCAGTACTTC. Translation: CASRLTGGWDPRNKNIQYF.

This chain connects TRBV11-3 to TRBJ2-1; D gene ambiguous. The CDR3 runs 16 residues. V gave up 5 bases and J gave up 2 bases, with 16 bases separating them. Germline V CDR1 and CDR2: SGHNT, YENEEA. The CDR3 DNA is TGTGCCAGCAGCCCCGACGGAGTGCGGACCTACAATGAGCAGTTCTTC. Encoded protein: CASSPDGVRTYNEQFF.

The rearrangement links TRBV28 to TRBJ2-1; 11 positions match TRBD1. CDR3 size: 17 residues. V lost 5 bases and J lost 2; bases outside the gene matches: 8. Looked up from germline, CDR1 is MDHEN and CDR2 is SYDVKM. CDR3 DNA: TGTGCCAGCAGTCCTAAGCCGGGACAGGGGGCCTACAATGAGCAGTTCTTC. It yields the protein CASSPKPGQGAYNEQFF.

The rearrangement joins TRBV19 to TRBJ2-1; D perhaps matches TRBD2 (6 bases). From germline, CDR1 is LNHDA and CDR2 SQIVND (reference sequence). Trimming stripped 7 bases from V and 9 bases from J, with 13 bases between. The CDR3 spans 12 residues. The CDR3 sequence is CASTGGTPEQFF. The CDR3 DNA is TGTGCCAGTACCGGGGGTACCCCTGAGCAGTTCTTC.

For the CDR3, the DNA is TGTGCCAGCGGGGCGGGACCTAGCACAGATACGCAGTATTTT. Protein: CASGAGPSTDTQYF. The chain links TRBV2 to TRBJ2-3; D may be TRBD2 (6 bases). CDR3 length equals 14 residues. Looked up from germline, CDR1 is SNHLY and CDR2 is FYNNEI. V was clipped by 8 bases and J by 0 bases, with 12 bases between them. The full variable domain, completed using reference TRBV2 and TRBJ2-3, is EPEVTQTPSHQVTQMGQEVILRCVPISNHLYFYWYRQILGQKVEFLVSFYNNEISEKSEIFDDQFSVERPDGSNFTLKIRSTKLEDSAMYFCASGAGPSTDTQYFGPGTRLTVL.

This sequence joins TRBV7-2 and TRBJ1-2, with TRBD1 matching over 7 bases. In germline, CDR1 is SGHTA, CDR2 FQGNSA. This CDR3 comprises 13 residues. The ends lost 5 bases at V and 4 bases at J; junction bases unmatched: 4. This CDR3 reads CASSTDRIYGYTF. CDR3 sequence (DNA): TGTGCCAGCAGCACGGACAGGATCTATGGCTACACCTTC.

Only one count was recorded for this clone. The chain combines TRBV5-4 with TRBJ2-2; 10 bases line up with TRBD1. J was trimmed by 6 bases and V by 3 bases; bases with no gene match: 11. CDR1 and CDR2 from the germline V gene are SGHNT and YYREEE (reference sequence). The CDR3 runs to 17 residues. CDR3 protein: CASSSRTGTGVSGELFF. CDR3 nucleotide sequence: TGTGCCAGCAGCTCACGTACCGGGACAGGGGTTTCCGGGGAGCTGTTTTTT.

The J gene is TRBJ1-1, the V gene TRBV7-2; D is perhaps TRBD1 (6 bases). Trimming pared 7 bases from V and 1 base from J, leaving 13 bases between. The germline V gene encodes CDR1 SGHTA and CDR2 FQGNSA. CDR3 length: 14 residues. CDR3 sequence: CASTPGGGNTEAFF. The CDR3 bases are TGTGCCAGCACCCCGGGGGGCGGGAACACTGAAGCTTTCTTT.

V and J are TRBV5-6 and TRBJ1-1; possible D gene TRBD1, 5 bases. V was cut by 2 bases and J by 4 bases, with 15 bases left in between. The CDR3 has 15 residues. Germline CDR1 and CDR2: SGHDT and YYEEEE. CDR3 in amino acids: CASSFKGLRGTEAFF. The DNA of the CDR3 is TGTGCCAGCAGCTTCAAGGGGCTGCGGGGCACTGAAGCTTTCTTT.

The CDR3 region is CASSERGGQPQHF. The CDR3 region has the DNA TGTGCCAGCAGTGAGCGGGGCGGTCAGCCCCAGCATTTT. The gene calls are TRBV2 and TRBJ1-5; tentative D call: TRBD1 (5 bases). CDR1 is SNHLY and CDR2 is FYNNEI in the germline V gene. The CDR3 has 13 amino acids. Trimming pared 3 bases from V and 6 bases from J, leaving 9 bases between.

The gene calls are TRBV6-5 and TRBJ2-7; perhaps TRBD1 as D (7 bases). CDR3 length equals 15 residues. Germline V gene sequence: CDR1 MNHEY, CDR2 SVGAGI. Trimming stripped 0 bases from V and 4 bases from J, with 13 bases between. DNA of the CDR3: TGTGCCAGCAGTTACTCGTCGGCAGGGGGGTACGAGCAGTACGTC. Translating gives CASSYSSAGGYEQYV.

The rearrangement joins TRBV4-2 to TRBJ2-3; D might be TRBD2 (5 bases). CDR1 and CDR2 from the germline V gene are LGHNA and YNFKEQ. The CDR3 is 14 residues long. V was pared by 4 bases and J by 1 base, with 9 bases between. Written as DNA, the CDR3 is TGTGCCAGCAGCCCCGACGGGGGCACAGATACGCAGTATTTT. Translated, it gives CASSPDGGTDTQYF.

The chain employs TRBV5-1 and TRBJ1-5, with 7 bases aligning to TRBD1. V trimming: 0 bases; J trimming: 6 bases; junction bases outside the gene matches: 3. The length of the CDR3 is 14 residues. Germline V gene lookup returns CDR1 SGHRS and CDR2 YFSETQ. CDR3 loop: CASSLAGGGQPQHF. The DNA for the CDR3 is TGCGCCAGCAGCTTGGCAGGGGGAGGTCAGCCCCAGCATTTT.

The chain employs TRBV30 and TRBJ1-2; possible D gene TRBD1, 5 bases. CDR1 is GTSNPN and CDR2 is SVGIG in the germline V gene (reference sequence). The CDR3 is 13 amino acids. The germline V and J ends were trimmed by 3 bases and 7 bases, with 15 bases remaining between them. The chain's CDR3 is CAWRLQGIGGYTF. The DNA for the CDR3 is TGTGCCTGGAGACTTCAGGGAATAGGTGGCTACACCTTC.

This clone has just one count. The chain has TRBV6-6 and TRBJ1-2; the D is unclear. From germline, CDR1 is MNHNY and CDR2 SVGAGI (reference sequence). V lost 1 base, J lost 4 bases, and 13 bases lay in between. The CDR3 covers 15 residues. The CDR3 reads CASSYFVQDSYGYTF. The CDR3 coding sequence is TGTGCCAGCAGTTACTTCGTTCAGGATAGCTATGGCTACACCTTC.

V is TRBV5-6 and J is TRBJ2-7; 8 bases match TRBD2. The CDR3 has 14 residues. Germline V CDR1 and CDR2: SGHDT, YYEEEE. V lost 4 bases, J lost 3 bases, and 6 bases stayed unmatched. CDR3 nucleotide sequence: TGTGCCAGCAGCCCCCAACTAGCGGTCTACGAGCAGTACTTC. Protein: CASSPQLAVYEQYF. Filled out from reference TRBV5-6 and TRBJ2-7, the complete variable domain reads DAGVTQSPTHLIKTRGQQVTLRCSPKSGHDTVSWYQQALGQGPQFIFQYYEEEERQRGNFPDRFSGHQFPNYSSELNVNALLLGDSALYLCASSPQLAVYEQYFGPGTRLTVT.

The CDR3 loop is CASSLNHQGSSAFF. CDR3 nucleotide sequence: TGTGCCAGCAGCTTAAATCACCAGGGATCTTCAGCTTTCTTT. The V gene is TRBV7-2, the J gene TRBJ1-1; a weak D match, TRBD1 (5 bases). In germline, CDR1 is SGHTA, CDR2 FQGNSA. V shed 2 bases and J shed 10 bases, with 17 bases lying between them. This CDR3 comprises 14 residues.

The rearrangement links TRBV19 to TRBJ1-6; 7 bases align to TRBD1. J gave up 9 bases and V 3 bases, and 8 bases lay outside the gene matches. CDR3 size: 15 residues. The germline CDR1 and CDR2 sequences are LNHDA and SQIVND (reference sequence). The chain's CDR3 is CASSIQTGRSSPLHF. The CDR3 region has the DNA TGTGCCAGTAGTATCCAGACAGGGAGATCTTCACCCCTCCACTTT.

The V and J genes are TRBV7-6 and TRBJ1-3; no definite D call. CDR3 length: 16 amino acids. Germline-derived CDR1 and CDR2 are SGHVS and FNYEAQ. Between the trimmed V and J ends, which lost 2 bases and 3 bases, there was a span of 14 bases. The CDR3 reads CASSLLAEGGGNTIYF. For the CDR3, the DNA is TGTGCCAGCAGCTTATTGGCTGAAGGAGGTGGAAACACCATATATTTT.

This chain links TRBV19 with TRBJ1-5; TRBD1 matches 7 bases. CDR1 is LNHDA, CDR2 SQIVND, per germline (reference sequence). This CDR3 comprises 16 residues. J gave up 3 bases and V 3 bases, and 8 bases lay outside the gene matches. The CDR3 loop is CASSIAPGQINQPQHF. The CDR3 DNA sequence: TGTGCCAGTAGTATCGCACCGGGACAGATCAATCAGCCCCAGCATTTT.

CDR3 nucleotide sequence: TGTGCCAGCAGTTTATCGGGAGGTTGGGCCGGGGAGCTGTTTTTT. Translated: CASSLSGGWAGELFF. This rearrangement joins TRBV27 to TRBJ2-2, with a weak D call TRBD2 (6 bases). V lost 0 bases and J 6 bases, leaving 11 bases between the germline ends. The CDR3 loop spans 15 amino acids. Germline V gene sequence: CDR1 MNHEY, CDR2 SMNVEV (reference sequence).

This clone was found once. The rearrangement uses TRBV5-6 and TRBJ1-1; tentatively, D is TRBD1 (5 bases). The CDR3 length is 15 residues. Deletions cut 0 bases from V and 4 bases from J, with 13 bases between. Per germline, CDR1 SGHDT and CDR2 YYEEEE. CDR3 residues: CASSLAGGSGTEAFF. CDR3 coding DNA: TGTGCCAGCAGCTTGGCCGGGGGAAGTGGCACTGAAGCTTTCTTT. Combining the CDR3 with reference TRBV5-6 and TRBJ1-1 gives the whole variable domain DAGVTQSPTHLIKTRGQQVTLRCSPKSGHDTVSWYQQALGQGPQFIFQYYEEEERQRGNFPDRFSGHQFPNYSSELNVNALLLGDSALYLCASSLAGGSGTEAFFGQGTRLTVV.

This chain links TRBV6-1 with TRBJ2-7, with D possibly being TRBD2 (5 bases). Between the trimmed V and J ends, which lost 6 bases and 6 bases, there was a span of 18 bases. This CDR3 contains 14 residues. Germline-derived CDR1 and CDR2 are MNHNS and SASEGT. Here the CDR3 reads CASRGVGEMIEQYV. The CDR3, as DNA: TGTGCCAGCAGGGGAGTAGGCGAGATGATCGAGCAGTACGTC.